Listed here are 13 T cell receptor beta chains from one sample, sequenced in a study of metastatic and nonmetastatic thyroid tumors. Prior to thyroid surgery, none of the patients had received any treatment. MiXCR re-clonotyped the PCR reads for TCRdb. The sample has fewer than 25,000 clones, 18% seen once; the top ten hold about 2.9%. The sample consisted of adjacent normal tissue. These receptors all come from a male donor with papillary thyroid cancer or a benign thyroid nodule (not recorded which). Some clones in this sample may be carry-over from other donors' samples.

This clone came up many times. The V gene is TRBV29-1, the J gene TRBJ2-2, with TRBD1 matching over 7 bases. Germline loops: CDR1 SQVTM, CDR2 ANQGSEA. Unmatched junction bases numbered 11, after V lost 4 bases and J lost 0 bases. The CDR3 is 17 amino acids. Written as DNA, the CDR3 is TGCAGCGTTGGGGCCGGAGGCCAGGGGGCGAACACCGGGGAGCTGTTTTTT. Translated, it gives CSVGAGGQGANTGELFF.

The sample holds many counts of this clone. The chain couples TRBV5-1 to TRBJ2-3; 10 bases agree with TRBD1. CDR1 and CDR2 (germline): SGHRS, YFSETQ. V dropped 7 bases and J dropped 6; count of bases not matched to a gene: 5. CDR3 length: 13 residues. CDR3 loop: CASGTGVTDTQYF. In DNA form, the CDR3 reads TGCGCCAGCGGGACAGGGGTCACGGATACGCAGTATTTT.

This clone was seen a few times. One end of the junction is discordant with germline, which a read error may explain. The chain uses TRBV19 and TRBJ1-5; unclear D gene. The CDR3 runs to 14 residues. Germline CDR1 reads LNHDA; CDR2 reads SQIVND (reference sequence). The CDR3 protein is CASRWGFSNKPQHF. DNA for the CDR3: TGTGCCAGTAGGTGGGGATTCAGCAATAAGCCGCAGCATTTT.

The chain joins TRBV4-1 to TRBJ2-5, with 10 positions matching TRBD2. With 0 bases clipped from V and 9 bases from J, the junction kept 13 bases outside the gene matches. Germline V CDR1 and CDR2: MGHRA, YSYEKL. The CDR3 is 17 residues long. In DNA form, the CDR3 reads TGCGCCAGCAGCCAAGATGCGGTAGCGGGGGGCCGTGAGGCCCAGTACTTC. It yields the protein CASSQDAVAGGREAQYF.

This clone was seen many times. This chain uses TRBV20-1 with TRBJ2-1, with a weak D call TRBD2 (6 bases). The V end was cut by 6 bases, the J end by 5 bases, with 17 bases between. This CDR3 spans 14 amino acids. Germline V gene data show CDR1 as DFQATT and CDR2 as SNEGSKA (reference sequence). The CDR3 loop is CSATFSRGNNEQFF. CDR3 DNA: TGCAGTGCAACATTTTCGCGGGGAAACAATGAGCAGTTCTTC.

The rearrangement links TRBV30 to TRBJ2-3, with 7 bases identical to TRBD2. CDR1 and CDR2 (germline): GTSNPN, SVGIG (reference sequence). CDR3 length equals 14 residues. The V and J ends lost 2 bases and 6 bases, in that order; junction bases with no gene match: 8. The CDR3 region has the DNA TGTGCCTGGAGTTCTTGGACTAGATCCGATACGCAGTATTTT. It translates to CAWSSWTRSDTQYF. Filled out from reference TRBV30 and TRBJ2-3, the complete variable domain reads SQTIHQWPATLVQPVGSPLSLECTVEGTSNPNLYWYRQAAGRGLQLLFYSVGIGQISSEVPQNLSASRPQDRQFILSSKKLLLSDSGFYLCAWSSWTRSDTQYFGPGTRLTVL.

This clone ranks as medium-sized (0.01 to 0.1%). CDR3 protein: CASSWTGEVTGELFF. For the CDR3, the DNA is TGTGCCAGCAGTTGGACAGGGGAGGTAACCGGGGAGCTGTTTTTT. The chain is built from TRBV12-3 or TRBV12-4 and TRBJ2-2, with 9 nucleotides matching TRBD1. The CDR3 is 15 amino acids. J lost 5 bases, V lost 4 bases, and 5 bases had no gene match.

The V gene is TRBV6-1, the J gene TRBJ2-7, with 8 bases matching TRBD1. Looked up from germline, CDR1 is MNHNS and CDR2 is SASEGT. This CDR3 contains 14 residues. The junction had 7 bases not matched to a gene; V was cut back by 6 bases and J by 3 bases. CDR3 sequence reads: CASRSDRDVYEQYV. CDR3 DNA sequence: TGTGCCAGCAGGTCGGACAGGGACGTCTACGAGCAGTACGTC.

In this sample, this clone turned up many times. V and J are TRBV4-1 and TRBJ1-2, with 12 bases aligning to TRBD1. The CDR3 covers 15 residues. Germline V gene data show CDR1 as MGHRA and CDR2 as YSYEKL. V shed 6 bases, J shed 4 bases, and the junction held 6 bases outside the gene matches. CDR3 region: CASSRGTGGSYGYTF. DNA of the CDR3: TGCGCCAGCAGTCGAGGGACAGGGGGCAGCTATGGCTACACCTTC.

This clone was seen at least ten times. The chain uses TRBV3-1 and TRBJ2-4; D possibly corresponds to TRBD2 (6 bases). Germline CDR1 and CDR2: LGHDT and YNNKEL (reference sequence). This CDR3 is 13 amino acids long. Trimming took off 5 bases at V and 6 bases at J, with 11 bases between the two ends. CDR3 protein: CASSGDGGNIQYF. CDR3 coding DNA: TGTGCCAGCAGCGGAGACGGGGGAAACATTCAGTACTTC.

The rearrangement joins TRBV4-1 to TRBJ2-3, with D perhaps given as TRBD1 or TRBD2 (5 bases each). The CDR3 is 13 residues long. Germline V lookup: CDR1 MGHRA, CDR2 YSYEKL. V gave up 1 base and J gave up 4 bases, with 6 bases separating them. In DNA form, the CDR3 reads TGCGCCAGCAGCCAAGTGGGGGCAGATACGCAGTATTTT. Protein product: CASSQVGADTQYF.

The chain is built from TRBV5-1 and TRBJ1-2, with 12 bases identical to TRBD1. The germline V gene has CDR1 SGHRS and CDR2 YFSETQ. V was pared by 4 bases and J by 4 bases, with 8 bases of the junction left unmatched. This CDR3 spans 16 amino acids. The CDR3 reads CASSDEGTGGGYGYTF. The CDR3 DNA follows: TGCGCCAGCAGCGATGAGGGGACAGGGGGCGGCTATGGCTACACCTTC.

This clone was seen ten or more times. V usage is TRBV18 and J usage is TRBJ2-7; tentative D call: TRBD1 (6 bases). Germline lookup yields CDR1 KGHSH and CDR2 LQKENI. CDR3 size: 17 residues. Trimming stripped 3 bases from V and 2 bases from J, with 20 bases between. CDR3 sequence: CASSPGPTGMGTYEQYV. The CDR3 coding sequence is TGTGCCAGCTCACCTGGGCCTACAGGGATGGGAACCTACGAGCAGTACGTC.